This T cell receptor (beta chain) was sequenced in a study of Ad26.COV2.S vaccination and SARS-CoV-2 variants. In the study overall: Once, or twice with 56 days between doses, Ad26.COV2.S was given intramuscularly. Study observations and caveats: Researchers cautioned that TCR breadth and depth analyses may have underestimated total T cell responses. Placebo recipients and vaccine recipients were similar in non-spike TCR breadth.

On this clone: The antigen remains undetermined.

Only in-frame clones appear in the TCRdb table, and some are missing; sequencing was by immunoSEQ multiplex PCR. This table has roughly 420,000 clones, 88% appearing once. Treatment specified: roughly 19 received Ad26.COV2.S at low or high dose, single or two shots; 5 received placebo; per-sample allocation not given. At day 63 after the first vaccine or placebo injection, samples were drawn. An Ad26 vector that expressed Wuhan-strain SARS-CoV-2 spike constituted the vaccine. The germline gives CDR1 MNHEY, CDR2 SVGEGT. The CDR3 covers 15 residues. Trimming took 2 bases from V and 4 from J; bases not matched to a gene: 6.

This clonotype originated in a person between 18 and 60 years old who received the Ad26.COV2.S COVID-19 vaccine or a placebo. This sequence joins TRBV6-2 or TRBV6-3 and TRBJ1-1, with 8 bases identical to TRBD1. The sample in question was peripheral blood, obtained in a trial of Ad26.COV2.S vaccine versus placebo. CDR3 bases: TGTGCCAGCAGTTACGTTCAGGGGGCGCGCACTGAAGCTTTCTTT. This sequence encodes CASSYVQGARTEAFF.